This T cell receptor (beta chain) is drawn from a study of OX40 agonist ivuxolimab in advanced cancers. Looking at the study overall: Three patients responded partially, comprising one with hepatocellular carcinoma and two with cutaneous melanoma.

Method: immunoSEQ multiplex PCR; TCRdb's copy keeps in-frame clones and lacks some. The sample shows around 62,000 clones, around 80% of them seen only once. Study findings and constraints: The 0.1-3.0 mg/kg partial responders had among the lowest clonal expansion.

CDR3 size: 16 residues. Germline V gene data show CDR1 as MNHEY and CDR2 as SMNVEV (reference sequence). The V end lost 2 bases, the J end lost 3 bases, and 14 bases lay between the germline ends. The count of this clone is one. Antigen: not known. If patients had autoimmune disease history or systemic immunosuppression, they were excluded. The receptor was isolated from an adult with an advanced solid tumor such as melanoma, head and neck, liver or kidney cancer. The rearrangement joins TRBV27 to TRBJ1-5; D ambiguous. The input for sequencing was CD4+ or CD8+ T cells sorted from blood, taken in a trial of the OX40 agonist ivuxolimab. In DNA form, the CDR3 reads TGTGCCAGCAGTTTACATAGGGCGGCCATCAATCAGCCCCAGCATTTT. Amino acids: CASSLHRAAINQPQHF.